The 27 T cell receptor beta chains listed next were all sequenced from one sample in a study of CD8 T cells in ankylosing spondylitis. From the 5' RACE reads, TCRdb called clonotypes with MiXCR, one entry per CDR3 protein. This sample carries fewer than 350,000 distinct CDR3 sequences, around a tenth of them seen once, and the ten largest clones take roughly a tenth. Sequenced input: blood, either unsorted or a sorted T cell fraction (not recorded which). These receptors all come from a female donor with ankylosing spondylitis or in good health (not recorded which).

This clonotype was seen ten or more times. J is TRBJ2-6 and V is TRBV10-3; TRBD1 is a possible D gene (6 bases). Between the trimmed V and J ends, which lost 6 bases and 2 bases, there was a span of 20 bases. The CDR3 consists of 18 residues. The germline CDR1 and CDR2 sequences are ENHRY and SYGVKD. This CDR3 is CAIRNSDRTGTGANVLTF. Here the CDR3 DNA reads TGTGCCATCAGGAACTCGGACAGAACGGGCACTGGGGCCAACGTCCTGACTTTC.

This clonotype was observed at least ten times. This chain links TRBV20-1 with TRBJ2-7, with a possible D match to TRBD2 (6 bases). The CDR3 extends over 13 amino acids. The V gene lost 2 bases and the J gene lost 4 bases, with 12 bases spanning the gap. The germline CDR1 and CDR2 sequences are DFQATT and SNEGSKA (reference sequence). In DNA form, the CDR3 reads TGCAGTGCTAGAAACCACGGAGGGTACGAGCAGTACTTC. Its translation is CSARNHGGYEQYF.

This clonotype was counted between two and nine times. The chain employs TRBV20-1 and TRBJ2-3, with a weak D call TRBD1 (6 bases). CDR1 DFQATT and CDR2 SNEGSKA come from the germline V gene (reference sequence). This CDR3 is built from 15 residues. V lost 5 bases and J 6 bases, leaving 21 bases between the germline ends. The DNA for the CDR3 is TGCAGTGCTCTAGGTAGCGCAGGGGTGAGCGATACGCAGTATTTT. As protein: CSALGSAGVSDTQYF.

This clonotype was picked up many times. The chain recombines TRBV11-2 with TRBJ1-6, with a weak D call TRBD1 (6 bases). CDR3 length: 14 residues. V dropped 5 bases and J dropped 6 bases, with 11 bases sitting between them. Germline V gives CDR1 SGHAT, CDR2 FQNNGV. The CDR3 loop is CASSHRRGNSPLHF. The DNA of the CDR3 is TGTGCCAGCAGCCACCGCAGGGGTAATTCACCCCTCCACTTT. Full variable domain (outside the CDR3, taken from reference TRBV11-2 and TRBJ1-6): EAGVAQSPRYKIIEKRQSVAFWCNPISGHATLYWYQQILGQGPKLLIQFQNNGVVDDSQLPKDRFSAERLKGVDSTLKIQPAKLEDSAVYLCASSHRRGNSPLHFGNGTRLTVT.

This clonotype was seen repeatedly, ten times or more. This chain joins TRBV20-1 and TRBJ1-5; unclear D gene. The CDR3 sequence is 15 residues long. The germline V gene has CDR1 DFQATT and CDR2 SNEGSKA (reference sequence). V was trimmed by 4 bases and J by 4 bases, leaving 17 bases between them. CDR3 bases: TGCAGTGCTAAACTTCGGGGTTCCGGAAATCAGCCCCAGCATTTT. Its translation: CSAKLRGSGNQPQHF.

Here the CDR3 DNA reads TGCAGTGCTGAACGCCAAGAGACCCAGTACTTC. The encoded protein is CSAERQETQYF. The chain links TRBV20-1 to TRBJ2-5; no clear D. Germline V lookup: CDR1 DFQATT, CDR2 SNEGSKA (reference sequence). The CDR3 totals 11 residues. Trimming took 5 bases from V and 1 from J, leaving 5 bases between them.

This clonotype has only a few counts. The chain has TRBV14 and TRBJ2-1, with 7 bases lining up with TRBD2. The CDR3 loop spans 19 amino acids. From germline, CDR1 is SGHDN and CDR2 FVKESK. Germline trimming cut 3 bases from V and 0 bases from J; bases unmatched to any gene: 14. CDR3 coding DNA: TGTGCCAGCAGCCAGAAGTTCCCCTGGGAGGGGAGCTCCTACAATGAGCAGTTCTTC. It codes for CASSQKFPWEGSSYNEQFF.

This clonotype was seen at least ten times. The gene calls are TRBV5-4 and TRBJ2-5, with 9 bases fitting TRBD2. Germline trimming cut 1 base from V and 2 bases from J; bases unmatched to any gene: 3. This CDR3 has 15 residues. The germline V gene has CDR1 SGHNT and CDR2 YYREEE (reference sequence). CDR3 coding DNA: TGTGCCAGCAGCTTGCGTCTAGCGGGGCAAGAGACCCAGTACTTC. Its translation: CASSLRLAGQETQYF.

This chain uses TRBV11-2 with TRBJ1-1; no definite D call. CDR3 length equals 12 residues. Per germline, CDR1 SGHAT and CDR2 FQNNGV. Between the trimmed V and J ends, which lost 5 bases and 7 bases, there was a span of 11 bases. The CDR3 reads CASSDTGYEAFF. The CDR3, as DNA: TGTGCCAGCAGCGACACCGGATATGAAGCTTTCTTT.

The chain carries TRBV7-2 and TRBJ1-1; no reliable D call. Trimming shortened V by 1 base and J by 6 bases, and 15 bases separated the two germline ends. The germline V gene has CDR1 SGHTA and CDR2 FQGNSA. The CDR3 has 15 residues. CDR3 amino acids: CASSLEAGGFPEAFF. The DNA of the CDR3 is TGTGCCAGCAGCTTAGAGGCAGGAGGGTTCCCTGAAGCTTTCTTT. Using reference TRBV7-2 and TRBJ1-1 for the parts outside the CDR3, the full variable domain is GAGVSQSPSNKVTEKGKDVELRCDPISGHTALYWYRQSLGQGLEFLIYFQGNSAPDKSGLPSDRFSAERTGGSVSTLTIQRTQQEDSAVYLCASSLEAGGFPEAFFGQGTRLTVV.

This clonotype was seen more than once but under ten times. The junction shows a germline mismatch at one end, possibly a read error. The rearrangement links TRBV20-1 to TRBJ2-2, with a tentative D call TRBD2 (6 bases). This CDR3 contains 16 residues. Germline CDR1 and CDR2: DFQATT and SNEGSKA (reference sequence). The CDR3 here is CCARDSTRGRTGELFF. The CDR3 DNA reads as TGCTGTGCTAGAGATTCGACTAGAGGGAGAACCGGGGAGCTGTTTTTT.

The chain recombines TRBV5-1 with TRBJ1-4, with a weak D call TRBD1 (6 bases). The CDR3 contains 17 residues. V dropped 4 bases and J dropped 0 bases, with 16 bases sitting between them. Germline V gene data show CDR1 as SGHRS and CDR2 as YFSETQ. CDR3 nucleotide sequence: TGCGCCAGCAGCGCAAGTCTCGGACAGTCAACTAATGAAAAACTGTTTTTT. It yields the protein CASSASLGQSTNEKLFF. Combining the CDR3 with reference TRBV5-1 and TRBJ1-4 gives the whole variable domain KAGVTQTPRYLIKTRGQQVTLSCSPISGHRSVSWYQQTPGQGLQFLFEYFSETQRNKGNFPGRFSGRQFSNSRSEMNVSTLELGDSALYLCASSASLGQSTNEKLFFGSGTQLSVL.

This clonotype has a count of ten or more. The rearrangement joins TRBV20-1 to TRBJ2-3, with D perhaps given as TRBD1 or TRBD2 (6 bases each). Germline lookup yields CDR1 DFQATT and CDR2 SNEGSKA (reference sequence). This CDR3 is built from 14 residues. Trimming left V 5 bases short and J 0 bases short, with 12 bases between. The CDR3 DNA follows: TGCAGTGCTCCGGGGGCTTCCAGCACAGATACGCAGTATTTT. This gives the protein CSAPGASSTDTQYF.

The J gene is TRBJ1-2, the V gene TRBV30; D remains unclear. Germline V gives CDR1 GTSNPN, CDR2 SVGIG (reference sequence). V was shortened by 0 bases and J by 1 base, with 6 bases between the two germline ends. CDR3 length equals 13 residues. CDR3 coding DNA: TGTGCCTGGAGTGTGTGGGGTAACTATGGCTACACCTTC. As protein: CAWSVWGNYGYTF.

Ten or more counts support this clonotype. The V gene is TRBV9, the J gene TRBJ2-5; D is unclear. The ends were cut back, 0 bases at V and 0 bases at J, with 9 bases in the middle. The CDR3 runs 15 residues. The germline CDR1 and CDR2 sequences are SGDLS and YYNGEE. Here the CDR3 reads CASSVGILYQETQYF. In DNA, the CDR3 is TGTGCCAGCAGCGTAGGGATTTTGTACCAAGAGACCCAGTACTTC.

This CDR3 is CASSYSGDRRIPQYF. The DNA of the CDR3 is TGTGCCAGCAGTTACTCAGGGGACAGGAGGATCCCGCAGTACTTC. The chain links TRBV6-5 to TRBJ2-7, with 8 bases aligning to TRBD1. There are 15 residues in the CDR3. Germline-derived CDR1 and CDR2 are MNHEY and SVGAGI. V shed 0 bases, J shed 9 bases, and the junction held 10 bases outside the gene matches.

This clonotype was observed at least ten times. The chain uses TRBV10-3 and TRBJ1-6; no reliable D call. CDR1 and CDR2 from the germline V gene are ENHRY and SYGVKD. With 4 bases removed from V and 8 bases from J, the gap between germline ends came to 15 bases. There are 15 residues in the CDR3. The CDR3 loop is CAISAVWDGDSPLHF. The CDR3 DNA reads as TGTGCCATCAGTGCTGTATGGGATGGCGATTCACCCCTCCACTTT.

The chain combines TRBV10-3 with TRBJ1-2, with D maybe TRBD1 (6 bases). Trimming cost V 8 bases and J 4 bases, with 17 bases left between them. The CDR3 consists of 14 residues. Per the germline V gene, CDR1 is ENHRY and CDR2 is SYGVKD. CDR3 loop: CAIQGGGLGYGYTF. The CDR3 DNA follows: TGTGCCATCCAGGGCGGGGGGCTCGGCTATGGCTACACCTTC.

Ten or more counts support this clonotype. The V call is TRBV19, the J call TRBJ1-2, with a tentative D call TRBD1 (6 bases). Germline assignment: CDR1 LNHDA and CDR2 SQIVND (reference sequence). Trimming shortened V by 7 bases and J by 0 bases, and 12 bases separated the two germline ends. This CDR3 is 14 amino acids long. As DNA, the CDR3 is TGTGCCAGTACTCCGGACAGCTCTAACTATGGCTACACCTTC. Translated: CASTPDSSNYGYTF.

The rearrangement joins TRBV7-2 to TRBJ2-7; a weak D match, TRBD2 (6 bases). V gave up 5 bases and J gave up 7 bases, with 21 bases separating them. CDR1 is SGHTA, CDR2 FQGNSA, per germline. This CDR3 spans 15 amino acids. CDR3 residues: CASSVLLPPLAEQYF. CDR3 DNA sequence: TGTGCCAGCAGCGTCCTCCTACCCCCTCTAGCGGAGCAGTACTTC.

This clonotype came up a few times. CDR3 amino acids: CSARDSGTGVNQPQHF. CDR3 nucleotides: TGCAGTGCTAGAGATTCAGGGACAGGGGTCAATCAGCCCCAGCATTTT. The chain couples TRBV20-1 to TRBJ1-5; 10 bases are a match to TRBD1. Per germline, CDR1 DFQATT and CDR2 SNEGSKA (reference sequence). V trimming: 0 bases; J trimming: 3 bases; junction bases outside the gene matches: 5. The CDR3 is 16 amino acids.

A few counts support this clonotype. The chain has TRBV27 and TRBJ1-1, with 9 bases that match TRBD1. CDR3 length: 13 amino acids. V trimming: 6 bases; J trimming: 10 bases; junction bases outside the gene matches: 9. The germline V gene has CDR1 MNHEY and CDR2 SMNVEV (reference sequence). CDR3 in DNA: TGTGCCAGCAGGGGGACAGGGAGCGCTGGAGCTTTCTTT. Protein sequence: CASRGTGSAGAFF.

This clonotype appeared a few times. The rearrangement joins TRBV6-1 to TRBJ1-3; weak D call: TRBD1 (6 bases). V was pared by 6 bases and J by 4 bases, with 13 bases between. Germline V CDR1 and CDR2: MNHNS, SASEGT. The CDR3 runs 14 residues. CDR3 nucleotides: TGTGCCAGCAGATCCACAGGGAGGGGAAACACCATATATTTT. It yields the protein CASRSTGRGNTIYF.

This clonotype was counted at least ten times. The chain uses TRBV20-1 and TRBJ2-5; unclear D gene. Trimming took off 1 base at V and 1 base at J, with 4 bases between the two ends. Germline loops: CDR1 DFQATT, CDR2 SNEGSKA (reference sequence). This CDR3 has 12 amino acids. The CDR3 DNA sequence: TGCAGTGCTAGAGTCACCCAAGAGACCCAGTACTTC. Amino acids: CSARVTQETQYF.

This clonotype was seen many times. The genes are TRBV28 and TRBJ2-5, with TRBD2 matching 9 bases. The CDR3 totals 12 residues. Germline CDR1 is MDHEN and CDR2 is SYDVKM. The CDR3 bases are TGTGCAATAGCGGGAGTGACAGAGACCCAGTACTTC. It codes for CAIAGVTETQYF.

This clonotype was counted at least ten times. The chain recombines TRBV20-1 with TRBJ2-1; TRBD2 aligns across 8 bases. Germline lookup yields CDR1 DFQATT and CDR2 SNEGSKA (reference sequence). The trim removed 2 bases at V and 0 bases at J, leaving 6 bases unmatched. This CDR3 region has 16 residues. CDR3 region: CSARSQRGRSYNEQFF. The CDR3 region has the DNA TGCAGTGCTAGATCGCAGCGGGGGCGCTCCTACAATGAGCAGTTCTTC.

The V gene is TRBV7-2, the J gene TRBJ2-5; 7 bases are a match to TRBD1. Germline CDR1 SGHTA, CDR2 FQGNSA. With 1 base clipped from V and 1 base from J, the junction kept 6 bases outside the gene matches. CDR3 length equals 16 residues. CDR3 sequence reads: CASSLDRGWGQETQYF. CDR3 sequence (DNA): TGTGCCAGCAGCTTAGACAGGGGTTGGGGCCAAGAGACCCAGTACTTC.